The following is a TCR beta chain sequence with its context. Its specificity is unknown. The sample is drawn from a study of PD-1 blockade in classical Hodgkin lymphoma. Study-wide background: The patients were dosed with nivolumab 3 mg/kg, infused intravenously every 2 weeks.

Study-wide points: Whereas CD4+ TCR diversity had risen significantly by C4D1, CD8+ TCR diversity had not. It was reported that newly diagnosed patients had less baseline TCR diversity than healthy donors.

This CDR3 spans 14 amino acids. In germline, CDR1 is MNHEY, CDR2 SMNVEV (reference sequence). All patients relapsed after autologous stem cell transplantation, and brentuximab vedotin exposure varied. Classifying best responses yielded complete response, partial response or progressive disease. This table comes from immunoSEQ multiplex PCR, and its TCRdb copy is limited to in-frame clones, with some not included. The sample contains 7,000 or so clones, about 75% of which appear only once. This clonotype was obtained from a human donor with classical Hodgkin lymphoma. V and J are TRBV27 and TRBJ2-5, with 8 positions matching TRBD2. The better agreement between TRBJ2-7 and the DNA end casts doubt on the J call. This material consisted of peripheral blood mononuclear cells (PBMCs), taken before the second cycle of nivolumab. The CDR3 nucleotides are TGTGCCAGCAGTTTAACTAGCGGCTCCTACGAGCAGTACTTC. It codes for CASSLTSGSYEQYF.